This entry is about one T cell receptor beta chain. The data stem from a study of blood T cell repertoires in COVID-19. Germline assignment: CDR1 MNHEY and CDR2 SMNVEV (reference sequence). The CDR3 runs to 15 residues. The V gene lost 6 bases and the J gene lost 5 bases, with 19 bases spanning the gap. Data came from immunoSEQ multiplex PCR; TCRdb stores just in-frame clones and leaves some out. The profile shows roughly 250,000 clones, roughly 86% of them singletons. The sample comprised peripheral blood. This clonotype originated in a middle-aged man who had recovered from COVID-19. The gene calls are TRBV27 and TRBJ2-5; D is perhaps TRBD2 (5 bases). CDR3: CASRASGGYAETQYF. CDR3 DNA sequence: TGTGCCAGCAGGGCCAGCGGTGGGTATGCCGAGACCCAGTACTTC.